The 23 T cell receptor beta chains given below trace back to one sample, sequenced in a study of T cell repertoires in cytomegalovirus infection. Their antigens are not known. TCRdb passed the reads through MiXCR, listing each CDR3 protein once. The sample holds 200,000 to 250,000 distinct CDR3 sequences; 35% to 45% are singletons and the top ten take more than 50%. The starting material was CD8+ T cells from cultured PBMCs, obtained from culture after CMV antigen stimulation. Receptor source: a human donor in good health (CMV status not recorded). Some clones in this sample may be carry-over from other donors' samples.

The CDR3 sequence is CASSPHPGGLAKNIQYF. The CDR3, as DNA: TGTGCCAGCAGCCCCCACCCAGGGGGCTTAGCCAAAAACATTCAGTACTTC. The rearrangement uses TRBV11-1 and TRBJ2-4, with 8 nucleotides matching TRBD1. CDR1 SGHAT and CDR2 FQDESV come from the germline V gene (reference sequence). CDR3 length: 17 amino acids. With V trimmed by 5 bases and J by 0 bases, 9 bases remained unmatched.

This clonotype was seen only a few times. At one end the junction does not follow the germline gene, possibly because of a read error. This sequence joins TRBV7-7 and TRBJ2-2, with 9 bases identical to TRBD1. Germline lookup yields CDR1 SSHAT and CDR2 FNYEAQ (reference sequence). The CDR3 runs to 19 residues. The CDR3 loop reads CASSLGTGTRASNTGELFF. Written as DNA, the CDR3 is TGTGCTAGCAGCTTAGGGACAGGGACTCGCGCCTCGAACACCGGGGAGCTGTTTTTT.

The count of this clonotype is one. The chain links TRBV7-9 to TRBJ2-1, with 7 bases identical to TRBD2. Germline values: CDR1 SEHNR, CDR2 FQNEAQ (reference sequence). J was trimmed by 9 bases and V by 8 bases; bases with no gene match: 7. The CDR3 is 12 amino acids. The CDR3 region is CASQLASFEQFF. CDR3 bases: TGTGCCAGCCAACTAGCGAGTTTTGAGCAGTTCTTC. The variable domain in full, with the rest retrieved from reference TRBV7-9 and TRBJ2-1, is DTGVSQNPRHKITKRGQNVTFRCDPISEHNRLYWYRQTLGQGPEFLTYFQNEAQLEKSRLLSDRFSAERPKGSFSTLEIQRTEQGDSAMYLCASQLASFEQFFGPGTRLTVL.

This clonotype has more than one count but fewer than ten. The chain recombines TRBV25-1 with TRBJ1-1; 7 bases are a match to TRBD1. Germline V CDR1 and CDR2: MGHDK, SYGVNS. The CDR3 is 14 amino acids. The junction had 2 bases not matched to a gene; V was cut back by 4 bases and J by 0 bases. This CDR3 is CASSGTGMNTEAFF. The CDR3, as DNA: TGTGCCAGCAGTGGGACAGGAATGAACACTGAAGCTTTCTTT.

This rearrangement joins TRBV28 to TRBJ2-2, with 14 bases fitting TRBD2. CDR3 length equals 17 residues. CDR1 is MDHEN and CDR2 is SYDVKM in the germline V gene. J gave up 8 bases and V 4 bases, and 9 bases lay outside the gene matches. CDR3 sequence: CASSYLGTSGSSGELFF. CDR3 nucleotides: TGTGCCAGCAGTTATCTCGGGACTAGCGGGAGTTCTGGGGAGCTGTTTTTT.

This clonotype came up once. The chain joins TRBV7-6 to TRBJ2-1; D is perhaps TRBD2 (5 bases). In germline, CDR1 is SGHVS, CDR2 FNYEAQ. The CDR3 is 17 amino acids. V was pared by 2 bases and J by 1 base, with 15 bases between. This CDR3 reads CASSLPNGVISYNEQFF. The CDR3 nucleotides are TGTGCCAGCAGCTTACCGAACGGGGTCATTTCCTACAATGAGCAGTTCTTC.

CDR3 protein: CASSTLPGRRGAETQYF. CDR3 in DNA: TGTGCCAGTAGTACCCTCCCGGGACGGCGGGGGGCAGAGACCCAGTACTTC. V usage is TRBV19 and J usage is TRBJ2-5, with TRBD2 matching 8 bases. Germline CDR1 LNHDA, CDR2 SQIVND (reference sequence). This CDR3 is built from 17 residues. With V trimmed by 4 bases and J by 4 bases, 14 bases remained unmatched.

This clonotype appeared many times. The chain carries TRBV7-2 and TRBJ2-3, with D tentatively TRBD2 (5 bases). Germline V CDR1 and CDR2: SGHTA, FQGNSA. This CDR3 region has 16 residues. The V and J ends lost 1 base and 1 base respectively, with 12 bases between them. CDR3: CASSLVPAEGTDTQYF. The CDR3 DNA reads TGTGCCAGCAGCTTAGTCCCAGCGGAGGGCACAGATACGCAGTATTTT.

This clonotype was recorded at least ten times. DNA for the CDR3: TGTGCCAGCAGCTTGGGACTACAGTACAATGAGCAGTTCTTC. Translated: CASSLGLQYNEQFF. The rearrangement joins TRBV7-2 to TRBJ2-1, with 7 nucleotides matching TRBD2. The CDR3 extends over 14 amino acids. Per germline, CDR1 SGHTA and CDR2 FQGNSA. Losses at the gene ends were 3 bases for V and 4 bases for J; bases not matched to a gene: 3.

The chain carries TRBV27 and TRBJ2-7, with TRBD1 matching over 9 bases. V lost 5 bases to trimming and J lost 4 bases; unmatched junction nucleotides: 12. Germline V CDR1 and CDR2: MNHEY, SMNVEV (reference sequence). The CDR3 is 16 residues long. The CDR3 region has the DNA TGTGCCAGCAGTGGGACCGTGGACAGGGGCCCGTACGAGCAGTACTTC. Its protein product is CASSGTVDRGPYEQYF.

The rearrangement uses TRBV10-3 and TRBJ2-1; 11 bases fit TRBD2. CDR1 is ENHRY, CDR2 SYGVKD, per germline. This CDR3 has 15 amino acids. V was clipped by 3 bases and J by 8 bases; unmatched bases: 6. In nucleotides, the CDR3 is TGTGCCATCAGTGATTCTAGCGGGGGGCACGATGAGCAGTTCTTC. Protein sequence: CAISDSSGGHDEQFF.

The chain employs TRBV7-9 and TRBJ2-7; maybe TRBD2 (5 bases). Trimming removed 6 bases at V and 5 bases at J, with 8 bases between. The CDR3 is 11 amino acids. Germline V lookup: CDR1 SEHNR, CDR2 FQNEAQ (reference sequence). CDR3 coding DNA: TGTGCCAGCAGACTAGTTAACGAGCAGTACTTC. It yields the protein CASRLVNEQYF.

J is TRBJ2-1 and V is TRBV7-3; 8 bases agree with TRBD2. The CDR3 has 14 amino acids. With V trimmed by 6 bases and J by 8 bases, 9 bases remained unmatched. Germline lookup yields CDR1 SGHTA and CDR2 FQGTGA. The CDR3 nucleotides are TGTGCCAGCAGTTTGACCGGGACTAGGGATGAGCAGTTCTTC. Translated, it gives CASSLTGTRDEQFF.

The rearrangement joins TRBV6-5 to TRBJ2-7, with 9 bases that match TRBD2. The CDR3 extends over 15 amino acids. Germline V gene lookup returns CDR1 MNHEY and CDR2 SVGAGI. V lost 4 bases, J lost 6 bases, and 10 bases stayed unmatched. CDR3 protein: CASSSTLAGSSEQYF. In DNA, the CDR3 is TGTGCCAGCAGTTCAACGCTAGCGGGGTCTTCCGAGCAGTACTTC.

The table lists this clonotype with a count of one. J is TRBJ2-3 and V is TRBV27, with TRBD1 identical over 8 bases. Germline CDR1 MNHEY, CDR2 SMNVEV (reference sequence). The CDR3 consists of 15 residues. Trimming took 4 bases from V and 6 from J; bases not matched to a gene: 9. The CDR3 bases are TGTGCCAGCAGTTCAGGGGGCTCCCCTGTTGATACGCAGTATTTT. It is translated as CASSSGGSPVDTQYF.

V usage is TRBV6-6 and J usage is TRBJ2-1; TRBD1 is a possible D gene (5 bases). Germline V CDR1 and CDR2: MNHNY, SVGAGI (reference sequence). Trimming stripped 7 bases from V and 3 bases from J, with 10 bases between. The CDR3 runs to 13 residues. The CDR3 DNA reads TGTGCCAGCACTGACAGAAACTACAATGAGCAGTTCTTC. Translated: CASTDRNYNEQFF.

J is TRBJ2-2 and V is TRBV27; TRBD2 matches 7 bases. The CDR3 loop spans 14 amino acids. Germline values: CDR1 MNHEY, CDR2 SMNVEV (reference sequence). The V and J ends lost 5 bases and 7 bases, in that order; junction bases with no gene match: 7. The CDR3 here is CASSGGSKGGELFF. The CDR3 nucleotides are TGTGCCAGCAGTGGCGGGAGCAAGGGCGGGGAGCTGTTTTTT.

The J gene is TRBJ1-3, the V gene TRBV13, with D possibly being TRBD1 (6 bases). Germline V lookup: CDR1 PRHDT, CDR2 FYEKMQ (reference sequence). V was shortened by 1 base and J by 1 base, with 11 bases between the two germline ends. The CDR3 is made up of 16 amino acids. CDR3 region: CASSLVLGHSGNTIYF. In DNA form, the CDR3 reads TGTGCCAGCAGCTTAGTATTGGGACATTCTGGAAACACCATATATTTT.

The chain uses TRBV20-1 and TRBJ2-3; tentatively, D is TRBD1 (5 bases). The V gene lost 0 bases and the J gene lost 3 bases, with 10 bases spanning the gap. Germline lookup yields CDR1 DFQATT and CDR2 SNEGSKA (reference sequence). This CDR3 contains 14 residues. The CDR3 region is CSARDGSGTDTQYF. CDR3 DNA sequence: TGCAGTGCTAGAGATGGATCAGGGACAGATACGCAGTATTTT.

Remarks on this clonotype: One end of the junction varies from germline; a read error may be responsible. The rearrangement joins TRBV12-3 or TRBV12-4 to TRBJ1-2, with 8 bases fitting TRBD1. The CDR3 runs to 16 residues. The DNA for the CDR3 is TGTGTCAGCAGCTTGGCCGGGACAGGTGGGAGGGATGGCTACACCTTC. This encodes CVSSLAGTGGRDGYTF.

The chain links TRBV19 to TRBJ2-6; D is tentatively TRBD1 or TRBD2 (5 bases each). CDR1 and CDR2 (germline): LNHDA, SQIVND (reference sequence). This CDR3 is 18 amino acids long. Trimming removed 4 bases from V and 0 bases from J, with 16 bases in between. This CDR3 reads CASSSSRQGDSGANVLTF. The CDR3 DNA sequence: TGTGCCAGTAGTAGCTCTCGGCAGGGAGACTCTGGGGCCAACGTCCTGACTTTC.

This clonotype was picked up a small number of times. The chain couples TRBV7-6 to TRBJ2-3; 10 positions match TRBD2. The CDR3 contains 15 residues. Looked up from germline, CDR1 is SGHVS and CDR2 is FNYEAQ. Trimming at V came to 3 bases and at J to 2 bases, leaving 2 bases not matched to a gene. The DNA of the CDR3 is TGTGCCAGCAGCTTTAGCGGGAGGTTCACAGATACGCAGTATTTT. Its translation: CASSFSGRFTDTQYF.

This clonotype was recorded a few times. The V call is TRBV7-6, the J call TRBJ1-1; D might be TRBD1 (6 bases). CDR1 and CDR2 (germline): SGHVS, FNYEAQ. Trimming shortened V by 6 bases and J by 3 bases, and 17 bases separated the two germline ends. The CDR3 consists of 15 residues. The CDR3 DNA reads as TGTGCCAGCAGTCCGCCCAAAGGGGGTGACACTGAAGCTTTCTTT. It codes for CASSPPKGGDTEAFF.